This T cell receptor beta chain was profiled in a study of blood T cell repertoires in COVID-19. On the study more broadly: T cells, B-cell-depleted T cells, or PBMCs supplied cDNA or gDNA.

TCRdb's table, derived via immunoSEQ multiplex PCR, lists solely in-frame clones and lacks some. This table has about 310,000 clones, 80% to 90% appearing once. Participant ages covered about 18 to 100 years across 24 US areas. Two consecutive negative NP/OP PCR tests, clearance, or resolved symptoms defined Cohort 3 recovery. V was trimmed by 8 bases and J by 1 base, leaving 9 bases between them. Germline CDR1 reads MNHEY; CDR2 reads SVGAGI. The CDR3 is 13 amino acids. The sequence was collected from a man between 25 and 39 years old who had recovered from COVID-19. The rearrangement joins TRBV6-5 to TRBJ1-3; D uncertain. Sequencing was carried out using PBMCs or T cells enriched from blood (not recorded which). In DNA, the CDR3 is TGTGCCAGCCGAGGGTATTCTGGAAACACCATATATTTT. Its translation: CASRGYSGNTIYF.